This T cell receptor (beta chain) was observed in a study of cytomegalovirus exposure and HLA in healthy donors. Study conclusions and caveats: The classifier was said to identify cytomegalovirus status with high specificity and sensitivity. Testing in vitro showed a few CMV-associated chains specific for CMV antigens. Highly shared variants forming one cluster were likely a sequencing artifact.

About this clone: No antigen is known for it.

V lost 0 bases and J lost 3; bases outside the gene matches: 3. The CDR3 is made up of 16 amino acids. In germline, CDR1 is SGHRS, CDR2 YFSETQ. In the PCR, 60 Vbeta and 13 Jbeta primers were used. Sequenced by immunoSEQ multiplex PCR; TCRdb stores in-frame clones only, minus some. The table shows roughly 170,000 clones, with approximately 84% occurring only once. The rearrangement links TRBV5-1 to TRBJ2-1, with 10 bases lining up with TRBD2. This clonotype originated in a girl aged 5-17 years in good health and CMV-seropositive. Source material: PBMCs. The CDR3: CASSLGLAGGYNEQFF. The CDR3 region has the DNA TGCGCCAGCAGCTTGGGGTTAGCGGGGGGCTACAATGAGCAGTTCTTC.